Below, 7 T cell receptor beta chains from the same sample are listed, as sequenced in a study of blood T cells in healthy people across ages. The use of a sample-barcoded 5' primer and a J-beta primer mix characterized a second PCR of about 6 to 12 cycles. MiXCR was run by TCRdb on the 5' RACE reads, yielding one entry per CDR3 protein. Of about 730,000 distinct CDR3 sequences listed, approximately 43% were seen once; the top ten hold about 20%. The material sequenced was blood. These receptor sequences come from a woman in her sixties in good health.

Many counts were recorded for this clonotype. J is TRBJ2-7 and V is TRBV6-5; no firm D call. The CDR3 contains 13 residues. The V gene lost 0 bases and the J gene lost 3 bases, with 6 bases spanning the gap. In germline, CDR1 is MNHEY, CDR2 SVGAGI. The CDR3 spells CASSYSAVYEQYF. Here the CDR3 DNA reads TGTGCCAGCAGTTACTCGGCCGTCTACGAGCAGTACTTC.

The V call is TRBV29-1, the J call TRBJ2-1, with a weak D call TRBD1 (7 bases). CDR3 length: 12 amino acids. Trimming pared 6 bases from V and 6 bases from J, leaving 12 bases between. From germline, CDR1 is SQVTM and CDR2 ANQGSEA. In DNA form, the CDR3 reads TGCAGCGTCCAGGGGGGTAGCAATGAGCAGTTCTTC. This encodes CSVQGGSNEQFF.

V and J are TRBV18 and TRBJ2-1; D assignment may be TRBD1 or TRBD2 (5 bases each). With 2 bases removed from V and 6 bases from J, the gap between germline ends came to 20 bases. Looked up from germline, CDR1 is KGHSH and CDR2 is LQKENI. The CDR3 is 17 amino acids. CDR3 sequence reads: CASSPLPRDRLINEQFF. CDR3 DNA sequence: TGTGCCAGCTCACCATTGCCCCGGGACCGATTAATCAATGAGCAGTTCTTC.

V and J are TRBV20-1 and TRBJ2-1; 8 nucleotides line up with TRBD1. This CDR3 is 14 amino acids long. Germline-derived CDR1 and CDR2 are DFQATT and SNEGSKA (reference sequence). Losses at the gene ends were 5 bases for V and 1 base for J; bases not matched to a gene: 4. This chain's CDR3 is CSADRGLSYNEQFF. The CDR3 region has the DNA TGCAGTGCTGACAGGGGATTATCCTACAATGAGCAGTTCTTC.

The V and J genes are TRBV4-3 and TRBJ2-7; 8 nucleotides line up with TRBD2. The CDR3 totals 17 residues. Germline lookup yields CDR1 LGHNA and CDR2 YSLEER. V trimming: 2 bases; J trimming: 7 bases; junction bases outside the gene matches: 16. CDR3: CASSQSVAGSSYNEQYF. The CDR3 bases are TGCGCCAGCAGCCAATCCGTAGCGGGAAGCTCCTACAATGAGCAGTACTTC.

This clonotype was detected only a few times. The chain recombines TRBV28 with TRBJ2-3; D ambiguous. V gave up 3 bases and J gave up 7 bases, with 8 bases separating them. The CDR3 runs to 12 residues. Germline V gene sequence: CDR1 MDHEN, CDR2 SYDVKM. The CDR3: CASSLSRNTQYF. The DNA for the CDR3 is TGTGCCAGCAGTTTGTCGCGCAATACGCAGTATTTT.

This chain connects TRBV30 to TRBJ2-5; D not certain. The V gene lost 0 bases and the J gene lost 4 bases, with 6 bases spanning the gap. Germline V CDR1 and CDR2: GTSNPN, SVGIG (reference sequence). The CDR3 sequence is 12 residues long. The CDR3 reads CAWSVLGETQYF. DNA for the CDR3: TGTGCCTGGAGTGTGCTGGGAGAGACCCAGTACTTC.